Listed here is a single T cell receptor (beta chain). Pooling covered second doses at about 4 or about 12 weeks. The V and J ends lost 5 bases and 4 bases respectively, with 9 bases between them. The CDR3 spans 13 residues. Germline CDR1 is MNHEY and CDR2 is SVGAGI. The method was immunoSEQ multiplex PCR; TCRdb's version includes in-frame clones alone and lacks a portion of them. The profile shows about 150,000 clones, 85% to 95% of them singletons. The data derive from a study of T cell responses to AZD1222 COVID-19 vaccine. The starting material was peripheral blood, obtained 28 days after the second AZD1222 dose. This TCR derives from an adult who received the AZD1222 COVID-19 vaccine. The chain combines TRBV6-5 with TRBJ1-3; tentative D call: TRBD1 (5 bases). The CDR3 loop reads CASSSRQGNTIYF. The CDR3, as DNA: TGTGCCAGCAGTAGTCGACAGGGAAACACCATATATTTT.